Sequencing of this TCR beta chain was carried out in a study of cytomegalovirus exposure and HLA in healthy donors. Whole-study context: When 398 donors were genotyped, 81% of them were found to fall in the Caucasian-associated ancestry cluster.

Primers included in the PCR were 60 Vbeta and 13 Jbeta primers. Measured with immunoSEQ multiplex PCR; TCRdb has only the in-frame clones, and not every one. This sample carries approximately 110,000 clones, more than 65% of them seen once, and the ten largest clones take roughly 8.2%. Germline V gene data show CDR1 as ENHRY and CDR2 as SYGVKD. V was shortened by 10 bases and J by 5 bases, with 20 bases between the two germline ends. CDR3 size: 14 residues. The sequence came from a man aged 35 to 55 in good health and CMV-seropositive. The material sequenced was PBMCs. The gene calls are TRBV10-3 and TRBJ2-5; possibly TRBD2 for D (6 bases). CDR3 region: CATSGTPLGETQYF. The DNA of the CDR3 is TGTGCCACGTCCGGGACTCCCCTGGGGGAGACCCAGTACTTC.